The 17 T cell receptor beta chains below come from one sample, sequenced in a study of regulatory and conventional T cells in RAG deficiency. Libraries were prepared by immunoSEQ multiplex PCR; TCRdb keeps only in-frame clonotypes and omits some of them. The repertoire holds roughly 20,000 clones, with roughly 86% as singletons. The sorted regulatory T cells were CD4+, CD25-high and CD127-low, with genomic DNA sequenced. This same sample was also part of a study on regulatory T cells. This second study says: The primer mix had 52 TRBV and 13 TRBJ primers.

The specimen was Tregs sorted from blood. The receptors shown here come from a human donor in good health.

The chain links TRBV30 to TRBJ1-6, with D tentatively TRBD1 (5 bases). CDR1 is GTSNPN and CDR2 is SVGIG in the germline V gene (reference sequence). V was cut by 2 bases and J by 10 bases, with 15 bases left in between. The CDR3 contains 14 residues. The CDR3 spells CAWSQRGSNSPLHF. The CDR3 DNA reads TGTGCCTGGAGTCAAAGGGGAAGTAACTCACCCCTCCACTTT.

The chain uses TRBV6-1 and TRBJ2-7; tentative D call: TRBD1 (6 bases). The germline V gene encodes CDR1 MNHNS and CDR2 SASEGT. This CDR3 spans 14 amino acids. With 7 bases removed from V and 1 base from J, the gap between germline ends came to 14 bases. Here the CDR3 DNA reads TGTGCCAGCAACCCGGGCAGGGGATCCTACGAGCAGTACTTC. Translating it yields CASNPGRGSYEQYF.

This chain links TRBV12-5 with TRBJ2-7; a weak D match, TRBD2 (5 bases). The CDR3 is 12 amino acids. V was trimmed by 0 bases and J by 6 bases, leaving 6 bases between them. Germline values: CDR1 LGHNT, CDR2 FRNRAP. The CDR3 loop reads CASGLVRGEQYF. In DNA, the CDR3 is TGTGCTAGTGGTTTGGTACGGGGCGAGCAGTACTTC.

This chain connects TRBV5-6 to TRBJ1-1; no firm D call. V was trimmed by 0 bases and J by 1 base, leaving 4 bases between them. The CDR3 sequence is 13 residues long. CDR1 is SGHDT and CDR2 is YYEEEE in the germline V gene. CDR3 residues: CASSLGWNTEAFF. In nucleotides, the CDR3 is TGTGCCAGCAGCTTGGGCTGGAACACTGAAGCTTTCTTT. The full variable domain, with the rest looked up from reference TRBV5-6 and TRBJ1-1, is DAGVTQSPTHLIKTRGQQVTLRCSPKSGHDTVSWYQQALGQGPQFIFQYYEEEERQRGNFPDRFSGHQFPNYSSELNVNALLLGDSALYLCASSLGWNTEAFFGQGTRLTVV.

In this sample, this clone turned up a few times. This chain uses TRBV28 with TRBJ1-4; D gene unclear. The CDR3 is 13 amino acids. Germline values: CDR1 MDHEN, CDR2 SYDVKM. V lost 3 bases to trimming and J lost 5 bases, with 7 bases between them. CDR3 nucleotides: TGTGCCAGCAGTTTTTCCCCCAATGAAAAACTGTTTTTT. Translation gives CASSFSPNEKLFF.

The CDR3 nucleotides are TGTGCCAGCAGCCGAACTAGCGGGAAGGGTGAGCAGTTCTTC. Amino acid sequence: CASSRTSGKGEQFF. This chain connects TRBV14 to TRBJ2-1; 10 bases are a match to TRBD2. Germline V lookup: CDR1 SGHDN, CDR2 FVKESK. The CDR3 sequence is 14 residues long. V lost 4 bases and J lost 9; bases outside the gene matches: 6.

The chain combines TRBV7-2 with TRBJ1-2; weak D call: TRBD1 (5 bases). The germline V gene has CDR1 SGHTA and CDR2 FQGNSA. The CDR3 runs 14 residues. Trimming cost V 3 bases and J 4 bases, with 12 bases left between them. The CDR3 DNA follows: TGTGCCAGCAGCTTTTGGGGGGGAAGCTATGGCTACACCTTC. The encoded protein is CASSFWGGSYGYTF.

This clone was observed a handful of times. The gene calls are TRBV4-2 and TRBJ1-6; D gene uncertain. CDR3 length equals 17 residues. V dropped 1 base and J dropped 0 bases, with 10 bases sitting between them. Germline CDR1 and CDR2: LGHNA and YNFKEQ. DNA of the CDR3: TGTGCCAGCAGCCAAGGAGTGGTGGGCTCCTATAATTCACCCCTCCACTTT. Its protein is CASSQGVVGSYNSPLHF.

The chain joins TRBV18 to TRBJ1-1; D might be TRBD1 (6 bases). Germline V gene sequence: CDR1 KGHSH, CDR2 LQKENI. V dropped 3 bases and J dropped 3 bases, with 8 bases sitting between them. The CDR3 runs to 13 residues. The CDR3 region has the DNA TGTGCCAGCTCACCGGGGGGCGACACTGAAGCTTTCTTT. It is translated as CASSPGGDTEAFF.

This chain joins TRBV7-8 and TRBJ2-3, with 8 nucleotides matching TRBD1. V gave up 1 base and J gave up 5 bases; unmatched junction bases: 8. The CDR3 is 16 amino acids. Germline values: CDR1 SGHVS, CDR2 FQNEAQ. The CDR3 DNA follows: TGTGCCAGCAGCTTAGGTCCAGGGGGCGCTTTAGATACGCAGTATTTT. Residues: CASSLGPGGALDTQYF.

This clone has more than one count but fewer than ten. J is TRBJ2-3 and V is TRBV6-5; perhaps TRBD2 as D (6 bases). Trimming cost V 4 bases and J 0 bases, with 11 bases left between them. The CDR3 covers 15 residues. Germline values: CDR1 MNHEY, CDR2 SVGAGI. CDR3 nucleotides: TGTGCCAGCAGTTCCGGCCGGGGGAGCACAGATACGCAGTATTTT. It specifies CASSSGRGSTDTQYF.

V and J are TRBV18 and TRBJ2-1, with a tentative D call TRBD1 (7 bases). Trimming stripped 1 base from V and 5 bases from J, with 21 bases between. The germline gives CDR1 KGHSH, CDR2 LQKENI. This CDR3 region has 18 residues. The CDR3 here is CASSPLAFAGQTHNEQFF. CDR3 coding DNA: TGTGCCAGCTCACCACTAGCCTTCGCGGGACAGACACACAATGAGCAGTTCTTC.

This chain joins TRBV9 and TRBJ2-7, with 12 bases lining up with TRBD1. Looked up from germline, CDR1 is SGDLS and CDR2 is YYNGEE. The CDR3 has 17 residues. V was pared by 3 bases and J by 3 bases, with 10 bases of the junction left unmatched. Here the CDR3 reads CASSAIPGQGALYEQYF. DNA of the CDR3: TGTGCCAGCAGCGCTATTCCGGGACAGGGGGCTCTCTACGAGCAGTACTTC. The complete variable domain, with remaining parts taken from reference TRBV9 and TRBJ2-7, reads DSGVTQTPKHLITATGQRVTLRCSPRSGDLSVYWYQQSLDQGLQFLIQYYNGEERAKGNILERFSAQQFPDLHSELNLSSLELGDSALYFCASSAIPGQGALYEQYFGPGTRLTVT.

This chain uses TRBV7-8 with TRBJ1-2; possibly TRBD1 for D (5 bases). The CDR3 is 15 residues long. Per the germline V gene, CDR1 is SGHVS and CDR2 is FQNEAQ. V lost 3 bases to trimming and J lost 0 bases, with 11 bases between them. The CDR3 is CASSFDSVANYGYTF. CDR3 sequence (DNA): TGTGCCAGCAGCTTTGACAGCGTAGCTAACTATGGCTACACCTTC.

This clone was counted a single time. The chain carries TRBV9 and TRBJ2-2, with TRBD2 matching 13 bases. V trimming: 4 bases; J trimming: 8 bases; junction bases outside the gene matches: 11. This CDR3 has 17 residues. Germline V CDR1 and CDR2: SGDLS, YYNGEE. CDR3 nucleotides: TGTGCCAGCAGCATCTCACTAGCGGGAGGGCCCGGTGGGGAGCTGTTTTTT. Translating it yields CASSISLAGGPGGELFF.

The chain employs TRBV6-5 and TRBJ1-2; maybe TRBD1 (5 bases). The V end was cut by 7 bases, the J end by 2 bases, with 11 bases between. The CDR3 length is 13 residues. From germline, CDR1 is MNHEY and CDR2 SVGAGI. The CDR3 nucleotides are TGTGCCAGCACCGAACAGGCAAACTATGGCTACACCTTC. Its protein product is CASTEQANYGYTF.

The CDR3 nucleotides read TGCGCCAGCAGCCAGACCGGGACAGTCAGCAATCAGCCCCAGCATTTT. The encoded protein is CASSQTGTVSNQPQHF. The chain links TRBV4-1 to TRBJ1-5; 7 nucleotides align to TRBD1. Germline CDR1 reads MGHRA; CDR2 reads YSYEKL. The CDR3 is 16 amino acids. V was clipped by 3 bases and J by 1 base; unmatched bases: 6.